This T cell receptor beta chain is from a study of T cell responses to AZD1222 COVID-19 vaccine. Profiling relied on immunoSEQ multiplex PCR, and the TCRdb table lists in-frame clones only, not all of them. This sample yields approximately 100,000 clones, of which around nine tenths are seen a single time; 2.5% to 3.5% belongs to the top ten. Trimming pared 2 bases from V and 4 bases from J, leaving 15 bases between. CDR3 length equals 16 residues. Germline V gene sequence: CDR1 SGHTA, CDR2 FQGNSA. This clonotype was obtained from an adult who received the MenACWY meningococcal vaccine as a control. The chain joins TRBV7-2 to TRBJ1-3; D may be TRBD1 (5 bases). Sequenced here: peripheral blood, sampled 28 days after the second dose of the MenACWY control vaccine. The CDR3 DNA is TGTGCCAGCAGCTTACGGCCCACCGGGACCGGAAACACCATATATTTT. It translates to CASSLRPTGTGNTIYF. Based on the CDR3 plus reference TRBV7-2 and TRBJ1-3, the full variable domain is GAGVSQSPSNKVTEKGKDVELRCDPISGHTALYWYRQSLGQGLEFLIYFQGNSAPDKSGLPSDRFSAERTGGSVSTLTIQRTQQEDSAVYLCASSLRPTGTGNTIYFGEGSWLTVV.